These T cell receptor beta chains were read from a single sample in a study of blood T cell repertoires in COVID-19. The assay was immunoSEQ multiplex PCR, and TCRdb's table has in-frame clones only and misses some. The sample yields roughly 110,000 clones, under 95% seen once. The sequencing input was peripheral blood. Receptors originate from a woman aged 25-40 years with acute or convalescent COVID-19. Each CDR3 is given with its conserved first and last residue. Rows give clone size only sometimes, using once, few, many, or a class for an expanded clone.

TRBV19	-	CASSGVGGSGEAFF
TRBV4-3	-	CASSQDEQGHYGYTF
TRBV28	-	CASGIRIISSNQPQHF
TRBV10-3	-	CAISLERERGGHEQYF
TRBV18	-	CASSPDRGNTEAFF
TRBV15	-	CATSREWTSGRRYEQYF
TRBV7-7	-	CASSRTGGVQETQYF
TRBV7-2	-	CASSFVGTGSYEQYF
TRBV5-4	-	CASSLASVTSGRNYNEQFF
TRBV27	-	CASSRDRGREGYGYTF
TRBV7-6	few	CASSLAVGTVSTGANVLTF
TRBV30	-	CAWSSGENGYTF
TRBV6-5	once	CASSYTPGAQDGYTF
TRBV5-1	-	CASSFPGDRDTGELFF
TRBV5-1	-	CASSLEGGGTEAFF
TRBV7-6	-	CASSLEGLAGAYEQYF
TRBV28	-	CASSLPGVGQPQHF
TRBV4-3	-	CASSQDTGGGYTF
TRBV19	-	CASRGDRGQPQHF
TRBV2	-	CASRVMTGASNYGYTF
TRBV12-5	-	CASGQGASNEKLFF
TRBV4-3	-	CASSQEFYFNTQSTEAFF
TRBV6-6	many	CASSPRTAFPQYF
TRBV7-3	-	CASSTAQNTEAFF
TRBV9	-	CASSVGDQPQHF
TRBV6-5	-	CASSPPTGGITEAFF
TRBV5-1	-	CASSLAAGGSGSPLHF
TRBV6-2/TRBV6-3	-	CASSYPREGRTDTQYF
TRBV7-2	-	CASSLMADTEAFF
TRBV4-3	-	CASSQEARTSRTDTQYF
TRBV19	-	CASSIITGRTEAFF
TRBV6-4	-	CASSRGSSYNSPLHF
TRBV14	-	CASSPLAGGPDGELFF